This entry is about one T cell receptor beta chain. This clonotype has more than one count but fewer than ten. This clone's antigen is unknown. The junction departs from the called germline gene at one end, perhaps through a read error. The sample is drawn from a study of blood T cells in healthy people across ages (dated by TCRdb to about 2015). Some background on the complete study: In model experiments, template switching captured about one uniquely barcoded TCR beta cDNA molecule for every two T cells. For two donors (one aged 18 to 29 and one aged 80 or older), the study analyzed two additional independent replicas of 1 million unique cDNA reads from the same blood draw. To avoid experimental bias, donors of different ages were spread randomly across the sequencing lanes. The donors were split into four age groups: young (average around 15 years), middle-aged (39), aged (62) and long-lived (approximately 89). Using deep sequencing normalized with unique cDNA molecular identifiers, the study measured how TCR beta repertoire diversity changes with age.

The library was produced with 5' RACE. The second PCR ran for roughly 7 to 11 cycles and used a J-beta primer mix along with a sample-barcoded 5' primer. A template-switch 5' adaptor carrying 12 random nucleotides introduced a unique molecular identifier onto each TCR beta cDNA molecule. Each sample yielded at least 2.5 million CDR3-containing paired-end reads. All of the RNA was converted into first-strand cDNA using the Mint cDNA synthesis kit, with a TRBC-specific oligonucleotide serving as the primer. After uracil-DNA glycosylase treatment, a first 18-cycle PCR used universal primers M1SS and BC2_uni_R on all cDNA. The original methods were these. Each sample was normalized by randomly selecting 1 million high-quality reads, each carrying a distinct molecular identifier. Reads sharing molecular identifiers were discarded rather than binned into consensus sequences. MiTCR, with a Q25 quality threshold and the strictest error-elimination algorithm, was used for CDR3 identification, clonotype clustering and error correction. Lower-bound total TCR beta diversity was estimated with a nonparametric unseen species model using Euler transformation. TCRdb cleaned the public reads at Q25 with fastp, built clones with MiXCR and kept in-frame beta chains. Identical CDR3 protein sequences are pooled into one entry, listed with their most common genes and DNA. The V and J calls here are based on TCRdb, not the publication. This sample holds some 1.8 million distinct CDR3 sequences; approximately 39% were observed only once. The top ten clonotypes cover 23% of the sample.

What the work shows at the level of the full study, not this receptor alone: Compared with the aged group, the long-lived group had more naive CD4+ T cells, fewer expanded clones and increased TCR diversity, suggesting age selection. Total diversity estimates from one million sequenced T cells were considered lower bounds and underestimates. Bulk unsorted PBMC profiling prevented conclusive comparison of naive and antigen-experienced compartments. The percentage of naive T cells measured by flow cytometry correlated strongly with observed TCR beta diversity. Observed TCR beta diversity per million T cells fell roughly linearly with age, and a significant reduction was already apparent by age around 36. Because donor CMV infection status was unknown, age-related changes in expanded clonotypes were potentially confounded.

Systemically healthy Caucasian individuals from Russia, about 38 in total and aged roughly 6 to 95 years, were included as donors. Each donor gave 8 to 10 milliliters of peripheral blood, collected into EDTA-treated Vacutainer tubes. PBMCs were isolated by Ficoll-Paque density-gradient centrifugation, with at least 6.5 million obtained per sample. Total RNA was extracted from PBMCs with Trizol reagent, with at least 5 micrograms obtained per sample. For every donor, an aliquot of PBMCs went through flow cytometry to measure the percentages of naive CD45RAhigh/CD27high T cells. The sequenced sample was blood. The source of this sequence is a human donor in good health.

The CDR3 here reads CASSLARGTDAQYF. The bases read TGTGCCAGCAGCTTAGCCCGGGGAACAGATGCGCAGTATTTT. This sequence uses TRBV7-8 and TRBJ2-3; the D gene is perhaps TRBD2, from 5 matching bases. In the germline V gene, CDR1 corresponds to SGHVS and CDR2 to FQNEAQ. The CDR3 contains 14 residues, cysteine and phenylalanine counted. CDR3 DNA only is kept here, 42 bases in frame from base 1.